This T cell receptor (beta chain) was documented in a study of identical twins (dated by TCRdb to about 2016). Background on the whole study: To test whether fetal clonotypes persist, this study deep-sequenced TCR alpha and beta repertoires from monozygotic twins, from unrelated adults of various ages, and from cord blood. Replicate twin experiments were performed at different times using different library preparation protocols to rule out contamination. The paper as a whole reports these results and caveats: Because the same donors could not be followed over many years, the conclusions depended on cross-sectional statistical analysis. Recombination models systematically underestimated out-of-frame TCR alpha sharing in monozygotic twins but agreed with sharing between unrelated individuals. Abundant cord blood beta clonotypes carried fewer insertions; young adult naive repertoires showed a weaker similar trend, while memory repertoires showed none. Zero-insertion analyses could be partly confounded by invariant T cells such as MAIT and iNKT, though diverse VJ usage argued against such confounding for most clonotypes. Excess twin sharing in beta out-of-frame sequences was weaker because fewer shared sequences lowered the signal-to-noise ratio. Compared with coincidental sharing between unrelated individuals, out-of-frame TCR alpha sequences shared between twins showed an excess of sequences with low generation probability.

This clonotype was seen more than once but under ten times. There is no known antigen for this receptor. Base-call qualities are not available, and no considerably larger clone is one nucleotide away. Library method: 5' RACE. This sample was sequenced with an Illumina HiSeq 2000. Template switching added a universal primer binding site, and the final cDNA carried a unique molecular identifier that allowed TCR cDNA molecules to be counted accurately. Specific primers in the conserved constant-segment region were used to synthesize first-strand cDNA for the TCR alpha and beta chains. Each cDNA library was double barcoded, with a SMART-Mk sample barcode plus Illumina barcodes, to control for contamination. TruSeq adapter sequences along with Illumina sample barcodes were introduced in two successive PCR steps. The TCR alpha and beta cDNA libraries were sequenced on the Illumina HiSeq platform using custom primers. As for the original processing: MiGEC was used to process raw reads and extract unique molecular identifiers, and MiXCR was used to find CDR3 positions. For each individual, recombination models were inferred using an EM algorithm with the repgenHMM and IGoR tools. The analysis of shared clonotypes was done with the tcR package in R, with sharing normalized by the product of cloneset sizes. To study raw recombination without the effects of thymic and clonal selection, out-of-frame nonproductive sequences were analyzed. The public reads were quality trimmed at Q25 with fastp and then assembled into clones with MiXCR by TCRdb, keeping productive beta chains. CDR3 protein sequences are deduplicated, and each keeps its most common genes and DNA. Clone size and V and J calls follow TCRdb, not the original study. Present in this sample are around 670,000 distinct CDR3 sequences, roughly 6% of which were seen just once. The top ten clonotypes cover 1.5% to 2% of the sample.

Only healthy Caucasian donors were included. The researchers also sequenced three unrelated adults who were not twins: a male aged 18 to 29, a male aged 50 to 60, and a female aged 50 to 60. Miltenyi CD45RO+ enrichment and human naive T-cell isolation kits were used to isolate memory (CD45RO+) and naive T cells from PBMC. The source material was naive T cells sorted from blood. The cell subset or site label, read with the paper, signifies: cells isolated with a human naive T-cell isolation kit. The TCR comes from a man between 18 and 35 years old in good health.

Here the CDR3 is given as CSATITDTQYF. The nucleotide sequence reads as follows: TGCAGTGCCACTATTACAGATACGCAGTATTTT. The V and J genes are TRBV20-1 and TRBJ2-3, with no D gene named confidently. The V and J ends are trimmed by 6 bases and 3 bases, leaving 7 bases between them. The CDR3 covers 11 residues, taking in both the cysteine and the phenylalanine. The only DNA kept is the CDR3, 33 bases in frame from the first base. The germline V gene encodes CDR1 DFQATT and CDR2 SNEGSKA (reference sequence).